This is a list of T cell receptor beta chains from one sample in a study of blood T cell repertoires in COVID-19. Libraries were prepared by immunoSEQ multiplex PCR; TCRdb keeps only in-frame clonotypes and omits some of them. The sample has fewer than 400,000 clones, just under 90% seen once; the top ten hold approximately 1.8%. Sequenced sample: peripheral blood. The receptors derive from a woman younger than 45 with COVID-19, enrolled during active disease. Each CDR3 is given with its conserved first and last residue. Each record gives: D gene, V gene, CDR3 protein. A D gene is named only where the DNA matches it firmly.

.,TRBV24-1,CATSDFPTEETQYF
.,TRBV28,CASSKRNYGYTF
TRBD1,TRBV5-6,CASSFITGATEAFF
TRBD1,TRBV2,CASSFRQGTSGELFF
.,TRBV6-6,CASGKRRYNEQFF
TRBD1,TRBV5-4,CASSMKTGENAGNTIYF
.,TRBV9,CASMGPYGYTF
TRBD1,TRBV18,CASSHSRGREETQYF
TRBD1,TRBV3-1/TRBV3-2,CASSPGQGAIYSNQPQHF
.,TRBV9,CASSSGQTDTQYF
.,TRBV2,CASLGQTEPEAFF
TRBD1,TRBV2,CASRLAPRGTGKEQYF
.,TRBV6-6,CASRETGYNQPQHF
TRBD1,TRBV23-1,CASGASGGQNYGYTF
.,TRBV1,CTSSPRGFGRPCTEAFF
.,TRBV19,CASSILGPTDTQYF